This entry is about one T cell receptor (beta chain). The data were obtained in a study of OX40 agonist ivuxolimab in advanced cancers. Germline CDR1 is SEHNR and CDR2 is FQNEAQ (reference sequence). The germline V and J ends were trimmed by 5 bases and 5 bases, with 21 bases remaining between them. The CDR3 spans 17 residues. Generated by immunoSEQ multiplex PCR, the TCRdb table keeps only in-frame clones and is missing some. The sample yields some 45,000 clones, roughly nine tenths seen once. The TCR comes from an adult with an advanced solid tumor such as melanoma, head and neck, liver or kidney cancer. The chain carries TRBV7-9 and TRBJ1-4; D uncertain. Sequenced material: CD4+ or CD8+ T cells sorted from blood, taken in a trial of the OX40 agonist ivuxolimab. CDR3 amino acids: CASSPPVRTRGNEKLFF. CDR3 sequence (DNA): TGTGCCAGCAGCCCCCCAGTACGAACCAGAGGAAATGAAAAACTGTTTTTT. The full variable domain, rest sourced from reference TRBV7-9 and TRBJ1-4, is DTGVSQNPRHKITKRGQNVTFRCDPISEHNRLYWYRQTLGQGPEFLTYFQNEAQLEKSRLLSDRFSAERPKGSFSTLEIQRTEQGDSAMYLCASSPPVRTRGNEKLFFGSGTQLSVL.